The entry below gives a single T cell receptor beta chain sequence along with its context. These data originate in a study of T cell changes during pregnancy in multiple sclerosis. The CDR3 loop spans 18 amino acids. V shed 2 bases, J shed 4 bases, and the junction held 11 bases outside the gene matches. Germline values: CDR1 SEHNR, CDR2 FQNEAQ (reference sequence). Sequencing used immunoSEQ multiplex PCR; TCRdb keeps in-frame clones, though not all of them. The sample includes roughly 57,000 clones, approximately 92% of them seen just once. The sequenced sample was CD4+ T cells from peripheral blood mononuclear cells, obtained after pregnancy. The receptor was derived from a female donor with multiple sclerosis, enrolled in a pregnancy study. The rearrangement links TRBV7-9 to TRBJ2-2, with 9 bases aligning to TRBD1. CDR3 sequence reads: CASSLSLGQGNITGELFF. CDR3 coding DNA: TGTGCCAGCAGCTTATCCCTTGGACAGGGGAACATCACCGGGGAGCTGTTTTTT.